The clone carrying this T cell receptor beta chain has a handful of counts. The CDR3 consists of 18 residues. Trimming cost V 1 base and J 0 bases; bases outside gene matches: 7. The germline CDR1 and CDR2 sequences are SGHVS and FNYEAQ. This entry belongs to a study of sequential checkpoint blockade in melanoma. For the study at large: About two dozen patients had tumor biopsies before treatment and at week 13.

Sequencing used immunoSEQ multiplex PCR; TCRdb keeps in-frame clones, though not all of them. The sample has 15,000 to 20,000 clones, approximately 26% seen once. Treatment: randomized to nivolumab then ipilimumab (arm A) or the reverse (arm B). The gene calls are TRBV7-6 and TRBJ2-3; TRBD2 matches at 10 bases. The TCR sequence derives from a human donor with melanoma. The sample in question was tumor tissue (inferred from file names), obtained from a patient given nivolumab and ipilimumab in sequence. CDR3 sequence: CASSLDVSGRKSTDTQYF. In nucleotides, the CDR3 is TGTGCCAGCAGCTTAGATGTTAGCGGGAGGAAGAGCACAGATACGCAGTATTTT.